These 9 T cell receptor beta chains share one sample of origin, sequenced in a study of regulatory T cells in long-lasting Graves disease (dated by TCRdb to about 2021). Receptor amplification or capture employed multiplex PCR. Sequenced using an Illumina HiSeq 4000. iRepertoire HTBI primers and Arm-PCR amplification of CDR3 regions were used to construct TCR beta libraries. TCRdb reworked the public reads: Q25 trimming with fastp, MiXCR clone assembly, productive beta chains retained. Each CDR3 protein gets just one entry, which takes the most common genes and DNA from the rows behind it. The sample table lists some 370,000 distinct CDR3 sequences, approximately 12% of them with a count of one. 18% of the sample is taken by the ten largest. The sample's time point, from its label and the paper: newly diagnosed GD, antithyroid drugs for less than 3 months. For both TCR sequencing and RNA sequencing, RNA was extracted from PBMCs in TRIzol.

Separately, the same data were catalogued under a study of T cells in Graves' hyperthyroidism and ophthalmopathy.

This material consisted of peripheral blood mononuclear cells (PBMCs), taken at new diagnosis, from a patient treated with antithyroid drugs. These receptors all stem from a woman aged 18-29 years with Graves disease. Donor details come from another sample of the same person, matched by shared clones.

This clonotype was detected many times. The rearrangement links TRBV20-1 to TRBJ1-5; 9 bases line up with TRBD1. The CDR3 loop spans 17 amino acids. CDR1 and CDR2 from the germline V gene are DFQATT and SNEGSKA (reference sequence). V dropped 6 bases and J dropped 2; count of bases not matched to a gene: 14. CDR3 nucleotides: TGCAGTGCCAAACAACAGGGGGCGGGATTCCGCAATCAGCCCCAGCATTTT. Translating it yields CSAKQQGAGFRNQPQHF.

This chain joins TRBV11-2 and TRBJ2-5; TRBD2 might be the D (6 bases). CDR1 and CDR2 from the germline V gene are SGHAT and FQNNGV. Deletions cut 1 base from V and 0 bases from J, with 30 bases between. The CDR3 is 22 residues long. Here the CDR3 DNA reads TGTGCCAGCAGCTTAGGAGTCTGGGATCATTACTCTAGCGAAGTCTACCAAGAGACCCAGTACTTC. Residues: CASSLGVWDHYSSEVYQETQYF.

This clonotype appeared many times. The chain couples TRBV29-1 to TRBJ2-7; 9 bases line up with TRBD2. The V gene's germline CDR1 is SQVTM and CDR2 ANQGSEA. The CDR3 consists of 13 residues. CDR3 sequence (DNA): TGCAGCGTTGATTTAAGCGGGAGGCCCTTTTGTACTGTC. Translation: CSVDLSGRPFCTV.

This clonotype came up many times. This chain connects TRBV18 to TRBJ2-3; 7 nucleotides agree with TRBD1. CDR1 is KGHSH and CDR2 is LQKENI in the germline V gene. The CDR3 is made up of 16 amino acids. The junction had 7 bases not matched to a gene; V was cut back by 4 bases and J by 0 bases. The CDR3 here is CASSRTGTESTDTQYF. Here the CDR3 DNA reads TGTGCCAGCTCACGTACCGGGACAGAGAGCACAGATACGCAGTATTTT.

This chain's CDR3 is CATNLGGVADTQYF. CDR3 DNA sequence: TGTGCCACCAACCTAGGAGGGGTCGCAGATACGCAGTATTTT. This chain links TRBV28 with TRBJ2-3, with TRBD2 as a possible D gene (6 bases). The CDR3 length is 14 residues. The germline V gene has CDR1 MDHEN and CDR2 SYDVKM. V lost 10 bases and J 4 bases, leaving 18 bases between the germline ends.

The chain is built from TRBV2 and TRBJ2-1; the match to TRBD2 covers 11 bases. Germline lookup yields CDR1 SNHLY and CDR2 FYNNEI. The CDR3 runs to 14 residues. V was pared by 6 bases and J by 9 bases, with 7 bases of the junction left unmatched. The CDR3 is CASSLAGGGGEQFF. For the CDR3, the DNA is TGTGCCAGCAGCCTAGCGGGGGGCGGGGGTGAGCAGTTCTTC.

The chain is built from TRBV7-3 and TRBJ2-1; D possibly corresponds to TRBD2 (7 bases). CDR3 length: 16 residues. V dropped 1 base and J dropped 7 bases, with 17 bases sitting between them. CDR1 and CDR2 from the germline V gene are SGHTA and FQGTGA. The CDR3 loop is CASSLRGRGFENEQFF. CDR3 bases: TGTGCCAGCAGCTTAAGAGGGAGGGGGTTTGAGAATGAGCAGTTCTTC. Full variable domain (rest looked up from reference TRBV7-3 and TRBJ2-1): GAGVSQTPSNKVTEKGKYVELRCDPISGHTALYWYRQSLGQGPEFLIYFQGTGAADDSGLPNDRFFAVRPEGSVSTLKIQRTERGDSAVYLCASSLRGRGFENEQFFGPGTRLTVL.

This clonotype was recorded at least ten times. V and J are TRBV12-3 or TRBV12-4 and TRBJ1-1; unclear D gene. V was shortened by 4 bases and J by 6 bases, with 6 bases between the two germline ends. The CDR3 totals 11 residues. The CDR3 DNA is TGTGCCAGCAGTTATACTTCTGAAGCTTTCTTT. As protein: CASSYTSEAFF.

Comment on this clonotype: Just one base apart from a much larger clone, this may be a read error. The chain uses TRBV3-1 and TRBJ2-2, with D hard to call. The CDR3 spans 15 residues. The ends were cut back, 4 bases at V and 1 base at J, with 10 bases in the middle. Per the germline V gene, CDR1 is LGHDT and CDR2 is YNNKEL (reference sequence). CDR3 sequence reads: CASSPDWMNTGELFF. The CDR3 DNA sequence: TGTGCCAGCAGCCCCGACTGGATGAACACCGGGGAGCTGTTTTTT. Supplemented by reference TRBV3-1 and TRBJ2-2, the full variable domain reads DTAVSQTPKYLVTQMGNDKSIKCEQNLGHDTMYWYKQDSKKFLKIMFSYNNKELIINETVPNRFSPKSPDKAHLNLHINSLELGDSAVYFCASSPDWMNTGELFFGEGSRLTVL.